This entry is about one T cell receptor beta chain. In germline, CDR1 is SGHKS, CDR2 YYEKEE (reference sequence). This CDR3 has 14 residues. Trimming cost V 1 base and J 3 bases, with 11 bases left between them. Original processing notes: Amplifying reference gene primers gave estimates of nucleated cell counts. Sequencing was performed with immunoSEQ multiplex PCR; in TCRdb, only in-frame clones are kept and a portion is missing. V, J and clone size were drawn from that table, and D and trimming were deduced from the DNA. The sample has approximately 500,000 clones, approximately 83% seen once. This sample was taken from a study of blood T cell repertoires in COVID-19. At the level of the study: From the United States, Italy and Spain came samples of acute and convalescent COVID-19. Nucleic acid was either cDNA or gDNA, and it came from T cells, B-cell-depleted T cells, or PBMCs.

The specimen sequenced was peripheral blood. The rearrangement joins TRBV5-5 to TRBJ2-7, with TRBD1 as a possible D gene (5 bases). The source of this sequence is a human donor in a cohort sampled during active COVID-19. For the CDR3, the DNA is TGTGCCAGCAGCTTGATAGGGGATAGCTACGAGCAGTACTTC. It codes for CASSLIGDSYEQYF.